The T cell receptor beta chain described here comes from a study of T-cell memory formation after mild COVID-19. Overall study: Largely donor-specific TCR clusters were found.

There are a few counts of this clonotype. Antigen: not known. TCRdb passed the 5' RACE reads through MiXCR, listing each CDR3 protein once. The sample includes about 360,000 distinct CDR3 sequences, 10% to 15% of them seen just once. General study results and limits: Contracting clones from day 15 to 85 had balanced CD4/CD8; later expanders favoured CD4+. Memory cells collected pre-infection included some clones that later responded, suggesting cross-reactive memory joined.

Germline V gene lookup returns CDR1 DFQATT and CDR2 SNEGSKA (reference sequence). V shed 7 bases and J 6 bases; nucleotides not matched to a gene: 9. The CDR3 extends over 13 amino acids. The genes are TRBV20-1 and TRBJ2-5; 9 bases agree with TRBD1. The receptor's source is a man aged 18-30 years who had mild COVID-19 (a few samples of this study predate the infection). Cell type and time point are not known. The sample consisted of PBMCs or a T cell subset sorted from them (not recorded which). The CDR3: CSVPGQGGQTQYF. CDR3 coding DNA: TGCAGTGTTCCGGGACAGGGTGGACAGACCCAGTACTTC.